These T cell receptor beta chains were read from a single sample in a study of blood T cell repertoires in COVID-19. Assay: immunoSEQ multiplex PCR; the TCRdb copy retains only in-frame clones and omits some. This table has 110,000 to 150,000 clones, 80% appearing once. The sample comprised peripheral blood. The receptors stem from a man in his 70s who had recovered from COVID-19. Both conserved end residues are part of each CDR3. A D gene is named only where the DNA matches it firmly. The size of a clone is reported for some rows only, either as once, few or many, or as a class for expanded clones.

>17|NA|TRBJ1-1|TRBV6-2/TRBV6-3|once
CASSYSRVEGGDTEAFF
TGTGCCAGCAGTTACTCGAGGGTAGAAGGTGGAGACACTGAAGCTTTCTTT
>14|NA|TRBJ1-2|TRBV6-5|NA
CASSYGTYSYGYTF
TGTGCCAGCAGCTACGGGACATATAGCTATGGCTACACCTTC
>15|TRBD1|TRBJ1-1|TRBV5-8|NA
CASTATGKPNTEAFF
TGTGCCAGCACCGCGACAGGGAAACCGAACACTGAAGCTTTCTTT
>18|TRBD2|TRBJ2-5|TRBV6-2/TRBV6-3|few
CASSSNPRSSGYLETQYF
TGTGCCAGCAGTTCTAACCCTCGATCTAGCGGATATCTTGAGACCCAGTACTTC
>14|NA|TRBJ1-1|TRBV19|many
CASNSQGMNTEAFF
TGTGCCAGTAATTCACAGGGAATGAACACTGAAGCTTTCTTT
>17|TRBD2|TRBJ2-2|TRBV7-3|NA
CASSREGTSGRRGELFF
TGTGCCAGCAGCCGCGAAGGAACTAGCGGGAGACGGGGGGAGCTGTTTTTT
>12|NA|TRBJ2-1|TRBV5-1|few
CASSLASSGQFF
TGCGCCAGCAGCCTGGCCAGTTCGGGACAGTTCTTC
>15|TRBD2|TRBJ2-7|TRBV27|NA
CASRILAGGPYEQYF
TGTGCCAGCCGAATCCTAGCGGGAGGGCCGTACGAGCAGTACTTC
>14|TRBD2|TRBJ2-3|TRBV6-5|NA
CASSPGLVGDTQYF
TGTGCCAGCAGCCCGGGACTAGTCGGAGATACGCAGTATTTT
>19|NA|TRBJ1-6|TRBV30|NA
CAWSTLPPGVNSYNSPLHF
TGTGCCTGGAGCACACTCCCTCCGGGGGTGAACTCCTATAATTCACCCCTCCACTTT
>15|NA|TRBJ1-6|TRBV3-1/TRBV3-2|NA
CASSQGRDTNSPLHF
TGTGCCAGCAGCCAAGGCCGGGACACTAATTCACCCCTCCACTTT
>12|NA|TRBJ1-4|TRBV6-5|NA
CASSTQGWKLFF
TGTGCCAGCAGTACCCAGGGTTGGAAACTGTTTTTT
>14|NA|TRBJ2-3|TRBV9|few
CASSVGAGLDTQYF
TGTGCCAGCAGCGTAGGGGCGGGATTGGACACGCAGTATTTT
>17|NA|TRBJ2-2|TRBV18|NA
CASSPIGGTSNTGELFF
TGTGCCAGCTCACCTATCGGGGGAACCTCGAACACCGGGGAGCTGTTTTTT
>16|TRBD2|TRBJ2-7|TRBV6-5|NA
CASSYSRGRADYEQYF
TGTGCCAGCAGTTACTCGCGCGGGAGGGCCGACTACGAGCAGTACTTC
>13|NA|TRBJ1-1|TRBV30|NA
CAWRTQGNTEAFF
TGTGCCTGGAGAACACAGGGCAACACTGAAGCTTTCTTT
>15|TRBD1|TRBJ2-5|TRBV10-3|NA
CAISNMGQNQETQYF
TGTGCCATCAGTAACATGGGACAGAACCAAGAGACCCAGTACTTC
>14|NA|TRBJ1-2|TRBV30|NA
CAWSPTGLSYGYTF
TGTGCCTGGAGTCCCACCGGGTTGAGCTATGGCTACACCTTC
>14|NA|TRBJ1-2|TRBV5-5|once
CASSRDNYLYGYTF
TGTGCCAGCAGCCGGGACAATTACCTCTATGGCTACACCTTC
>16|NA|TRBJ1-1|TRBV28|NA
CASSLSRVLWNTEAFF
TGTGCCAGCAGTTTATCCAGGGTTTTGTGGAACACTGAAGCTTTCTTT
>15|TRBD1|TRBJ1-5|TRBV4-3|NA
CASSLTGEPGQPQHF
TGCGCCAGCAGCCTCACAGGGGAGCCAGGGCAGCCCCAGCATTTT
>17|TRBD2|TRBJ2-5|TRBV5-1|NA
CASSHSRLADNQETQYF
TGCGCCAGCAGCCATTCTCGACTAGCGGATAACCAAGAGACCCAGTACTTC
>16|TRBD2|TRBJ2-2|TRBV7-3|NA
CASSLLSAGFTGELFF
TGTGCCAGCAGCTTATTGTCAGCGGGATTCACCGGGGAGCTGTTTTTT
>13|TRBD1|TRBJ2-7|TRBV5-1|NA
CASSQGQTYEQYF
TGCGCCAGCAGTCAGGGACAGACCTACGAGCAGTACTTC
>15|TRBD1|TRBJ2-1|TRBV5-1|NA
CASSWTGAVGNEQFF
TGCGCCAGCAGCTGGACAGGGGCGGTCGGCAATGAGCAGTTCTTC
>19|NA|TRBJ2-6|TRBV10-3|once
CAIRVGSDSIMSGANVLTF
TGTGCCATCAGAGTAGGTTCGGACAGTATTATGTCTGGGGCCAACGTCCTGACTTTC
>16|TRBD2|TRBJ2-7|TRBV2|once
CASSRGGSGGMSEQYF
TGTGCCAGCAGCAGGGGTGGGAGCGGGGGGATGAGTGAGCAGTACTTC
>16|TRBD2|TRBJ2-7|TRBV6-5|NA
CASSYSMASGYYEQYF
TGTGCCAGCAGTTACTCGATGGCTAGCGGTTACTACGAGCAGTACTTC
>11|NA|TRBJ2-1|TRBV12-5|once
CASTGYNEQFF
TGTGCTAGCACAGGGTACAATGAGCAGTTCTTC
>14|TRBD1|TRBJ1-2|TRBV2|once
CASRVRDSNYGYTF
TGTGCCAGCAGGGTCCGGGACAGTAACTATGGCTACACCTTC
>17|NA|TRBJ2-7|TRBV7-8|once
CASSLADSFWTSYEQYF
TGTGCCAGCAGCTTAGCGGACTCCTTCTGGACGTCCTACGAGCAGTACTTC
>12|NA|TRBJ1-1|TRBV7-9|NA
CASRSTNTEAFF
TGTGCCAGCAGATCTACGAACACTGAAGCTTTCTTT
>15|TRBD1|TRBJ1-6|TRBV11-2|NA
CASSRQGSYNSPLHF
TGTGCCAGCAGCCGACAGGGGTCCTATAATTCACCCCTCCACTTT
>12|NA|TRBJ1-1|TRBV30|NA
CAWTGFNTEAFF
TGTGCCTGGACAGGCTTTAACACTGAAGCTTTCTTT
>15|TRBD2|TRBJ2-3|TRBV10-1|NA
CASSGSSGSTDTQYF
TGCGCCAGCAGTGGCTCTAGCGGTAGCACAGATACGCAGTATTTT
>15|TRBD2|TRBJ2-3|TRBV3-1/TRBV3-2|NA
CASSQVSGSADTQYF
TGTGCCAGCAGCCAAGTTAGCGGGAGCGCAGATACGCAGTATTTT
>15|TRBD1|TRBJ1-1|TRBV19|NA
CASRPAGQGRTEAFF
TGTGCCAGTAGACCCGCCGGACAGGGTAGGACTGAAGCTTTCTTT
>17|TRBD1|TRBJ2-3|TRBV29-1|NA
CSVVWATGINLRDTQYF
TGCAGCGTTGTTTGGGCGACAGGGATTAACCTAAGAGATACGCAGTATTTT
>14|TRBD2|TRBJ2-7|TRBV27|NA
CASSLSAGVYEQYF
TGTGCCAGCAGTTTATCAGCGGGAGTCTACGAGCAGTACTTC
>13|TRBD2|TRBJ2-1|TRBV6-5|NA
CASRRTRPNEQFF
TGTGCCAGCAGGCGGACTAGGCCCAATGAGCAGTTCTTC
>17|NA|TRBJ2-2|TRBV5-1|NA
CASSLAAAGLNTGELFF
TGCGCCAGCAGCTTGGCAGCGGCCGGACTGAACACCGGGGAGCTGTTTTTT
>14|TRBD1|TRBJ2-7|TRBV19|NA
CASRTGTGLYEQYF
TGTGCCAGCCGGACCGGGACAGGGCTATACGAGCAGTACTTC
>18|TRBD2|TRBJ2-5|TRBV5-1|NA
CASSLGLTSGRADETQYF
TGCGCCAGCAGCCTGGGTCTGACTAGCGGGAGGGCCGATGAGACCCAGTACTTC
>14|TRBD1|TRBJ1-2|TRBV7-6|once
CASSSRTGVLGYTF
TGTGCCAGCAGCTCCCGGACAGGGGTGCTGGGCTACACCTTC
>13|NA|TRBJ2-7|TRBV4-1|NA
CASSQGETYEQYF
TGCGCCAGCAGCCAAGGGGAGACCTACGAGCAGTACTTC
>13|NA|TRBJ1-5|TRBV12-3/TRBV12-4|many
CASSRRQNQPQHF
TGTGCCAGCAGCAGACGACAGAATCAGCCCCAGCATTTT
>15|NA|TRBJ1-5|TRBV24-1|NA
CATSDPTGFGQPQHF
TGTGCCACCAGTGACCCTACAGGGTTCGGTCAGCCCCAGCATTTT
>16|TRBD1|TRBJ2-7|TRBV20-1|NA
CSASALFGQGEGEQYF
TGCAGTGCTAGTGCCCTTTTCGGACAGGGGGAAGGGGAGCAGTACTTC
>17|TRBD1|TRBJ2-3|TRBV2|NA
CASSHRDSRPKGDTQYF
TGTGCCAGCAGTCACCGGGACAGCAGACCTAAGGGAGATACGCAGTATTTT
>14|TRBD2|TRBJ2-1|TRBV6-5|few
CASSSPGGSGEQFF
TGTGCCAGCAGTTCCCCGGGAGGGTCGGGTGAGCAGTTCTTC
>15|TRBD1|TRBJ2-7|TRBV27|once
CASSNSGGSTYEQYF
TGTGCCAGCAGTAACTCAGGGGGTAGTACCTACGAGCAGTACTTC
>13|NA|TRBJ1-2|TRBV3-1/TRBV3-2|NA
CASSQGDSNGYTF
TGTGCCAGCAGCCAAGGTGACAGCAATGGCTACACCTTC